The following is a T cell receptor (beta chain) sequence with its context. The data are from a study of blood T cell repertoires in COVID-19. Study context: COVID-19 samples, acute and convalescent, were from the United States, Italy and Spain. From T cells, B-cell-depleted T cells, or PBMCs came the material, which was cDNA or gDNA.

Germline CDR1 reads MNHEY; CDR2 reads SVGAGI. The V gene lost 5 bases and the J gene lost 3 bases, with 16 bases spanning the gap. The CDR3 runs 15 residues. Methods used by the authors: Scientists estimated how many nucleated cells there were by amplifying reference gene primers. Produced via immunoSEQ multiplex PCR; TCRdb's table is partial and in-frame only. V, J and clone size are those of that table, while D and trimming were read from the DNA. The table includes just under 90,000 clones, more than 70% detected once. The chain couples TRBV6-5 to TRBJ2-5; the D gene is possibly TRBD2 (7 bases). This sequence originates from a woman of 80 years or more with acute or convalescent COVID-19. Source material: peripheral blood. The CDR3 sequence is CASSTRWGGEETQYF. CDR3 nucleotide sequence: TGTGCCAGCAGTACCCGATGGGGGGGCGAAGAGACCCAGTACTTC.